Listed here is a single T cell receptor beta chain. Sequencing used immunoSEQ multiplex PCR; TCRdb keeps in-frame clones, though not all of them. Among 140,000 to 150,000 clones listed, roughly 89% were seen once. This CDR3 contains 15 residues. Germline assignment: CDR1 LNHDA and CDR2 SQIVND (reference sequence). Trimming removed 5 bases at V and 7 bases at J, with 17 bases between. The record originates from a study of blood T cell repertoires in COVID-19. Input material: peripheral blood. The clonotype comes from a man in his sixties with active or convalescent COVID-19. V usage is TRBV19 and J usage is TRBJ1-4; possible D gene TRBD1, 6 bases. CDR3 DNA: TGTGCCAGTAGTTCTACCCCAGGGGCGCGTGAAAAACTGTTTTTT. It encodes CASSSTPGAREKLFF.